The 13 T cell receptor beta chains given below trace back to one sample, sequenced in a study of blood T cell repertoires in COVID-19. Sequencing used immunoSEQ multiplex PCR; TCRdb keeps in-frame clones, though not all of them. The sample gives roughly 100,000 clones, more than 65% of which show up once; approximately 23% is in the top ten. Sequenced: peripheral blood. These receptors originate from a man aged 80 or over with active or convalescent COVID-19.

This chain connects TRBV5-1 to TRBJ2-7; 12 bases map to TRBD2. V lost 0 bases and J lost 1; bases outside the gene matches: 5. The germline V gene has CDR1 SGHRS and CDR2 YFSETQ. CDR3 size: 17 residues. The CDR3: CASSLGTGTSGSYEQYF. The CDR3 DNA reads as TGCGCCAGCAGCTTGGGAACCGGGACTAGCGGGTCCTACGAGCAGTACTTC. Full variable domain (rest looked up from reference TRBV5-1 and TRBJ2-7): KAGVTQTPRYLIKTRGQQVTLSCSPISGHRSVSWYQQTPGQGLQFLFEYFSETQRNKGNFPGRFSGRQFSNSRSEMNVSTLELGDSALYLCASSLGTGTSGSYEQYFGPGTRLTVT.

The chain employs TRBV18 and TRBJ2-7; maybe TRBD1 (5 bases). The CDR3 loop spans 16 amino acids. Trimming left V 6 bases short and J 1 base short, with 19 bases between. Germline V gene data show CDR1 as KGHSH and CDR2 as LQKENI. The CDR3 spells CASSLSTGVESYEQYF. The CDR3 nucleotides read TGTGCCAGCTCGCTCTCCACAGGAGTAGAATCCTACGAGCAGTACTTC.

The V and J genes are TRBV7-2 and TRBJ1-5; D is unresolved. This CDR3 is built from 15 residues. V lost 0 bases, J lost 0 bases, and 6 bases lay in between. Germline V gene sequence: CDR1 SGHTA, CDR2 FQGNSA. The CDR3: CASSLATGSNQPQHF. CDR3 DNA sequence: TGTGCCAGCAGCTTAGCAACGGGTAGCAATCAGCCCCAGCATTTT.

This chain links TRBV3-1 (or the pseudogene TRBV3-2) with TRBJ2-3; 7 bases match TRBD1. The CDR3 is 13 residues long. Germline trimming cut 5 bases from V and 3 bases from J; bases unmatched to any gene: 2. Germline V gene sequence: CDR1 LGHDT, CDR2 YNNKEL (reference sequence). CDR3 sequence: CASSDRVTDTQYF. DNA of the CDR3: TGTGCCAGCAGCGACAGGGTAACAGATACGCAGTATTTT.

Notes on this clone: Mismatch with germline at one junction end may stem from a read error. This sequence joins TRBV3-1 (or the pseudogene TRBV3-2) and TRBJ1-2; TRBD1 agrees at 7 bases. The CDR3 length is 11 residues. Germline lookup yields CDR1 LGHDT and CDR2 YNNKEL (reference sequence). The CDR3 DNA is TGTGCCAGCAGCCAAGGACAGGGTCCTTCCTTC. It yields the protein CASSQGQGPSF.

The V call is TRBV3-1 (or the pseudogene TRBV3-2), the J call TRBJ2-7; no clear D. Trimming stripped 1 base from V and 4 bases from J, with 8 bases between. The CDR3 extends over 13 amino acids. The germline V gene has CDR1 LGHDT and CDR2 YNNKEL (reference sequence). CDR3 in DNA: TGTGCCAGCAGCCAAGCCATGGCATACGAGCAGTACTTC. Translating gives CASSQAMAYEQYF.

The chain links TRBV6-5 to TRBJ1-1; 8 positions agree with TRBD1. This CDR3 has 13 amino acids. Trimming removed 6 bases from V and 11 bases from J; junction bases left unmatched: 11. The germline V gene has CDR1 MNHEY and CDR2 SVGAGI. In DNA, the CDR3 is TGTGCCAGCAGCTTGACAGGGGCCGCGGGGGCTTTCTTT. The encoded protein is CASSLTGAAGAFF.

In this sample, this clone turned up a few times. Here the CDR3 reads CSVARDRVVGELFF. CDR3 nucleotides: TGCAGCGTTGCCCGGGACAGGGTGGTCGGGGAGCTGTTTTTT. The J gene is TRBJ2-2, the V gene TRBV29-1; 9 positions agree with TRBD1. CDR3 length equals 14 residues. From germline, CDR1 is SQVTM and CDR2 ANQGSEA. The V and J ends lost 4 bases and 7 bases, in that order; junction bases with no gene match: 7.

This clone was seen once. The chain joins TRBV9 to TRBJ2-7; perhaps TRBD2 as D (7 bases). CDR1 and CDR2 from the germline V gene are SGDLS and YYNGEE. V lost 4 bases to trimming and J lost 6 bases, with 23 bases between them. This CDR3 has 16 amino acids. The CDR3: CASSPSGGRRVAEQYF. The CDR3, as DNA: TGTGCCAGCAGCCCCTCGGGGGGCCGGCGTGTTGCCGAGCAGTACTTC.

In this sample, this clone turned up once. The chain recombines TRBV4-3 with TRBJ1-1; TRBD1 might be the D (5 bases). V was clipped by 2 bases and J by 4 bases, with 17 bases between them. Germline loops: CDR1 LGHNA, CDR2 YSLEER. The CDR3 length is 16 residues. The CDR3, as DNA: TGCGCCAGCAGCCAATCGGCGGGGGGGAGGGCCACTGAAGCTTTCTTT. It specifies CASSQSAGGRATEAFF.

Only one count was recorded for this clone. V gene TRBV18 combines with J gene TRBJ2-2; D is possibly TRBD1 (6 bases). V lost 5 bases to trimming and J lost 5 bases, with 15 bases between them. The CDR3 covers 15 residues. Germline assignment: CDR1 KGHSH and CDR2 LQKENI. The chain's CDR3 is CASSSKTGGTGELFF. CDR3 coding DNA: TGTGCCAGCTCATCAAAGACAGGTGGTACCGGGGAGCTGTTTTTT.

A single count supports this clone. The rearrangement uses TRBV7-9 and TRBJ1-5, with a tentative D call TRBD1 (5 bases). This CDR3 spans 13 amino acids. V was cut by 5 bases and J by 6 bases, with 11 bases left in between. CDR1 and CDR2 (germline): SEHNR, FQNEAQ (reference sequence). CDR3 sequence: CASSETRGQPQHF. In DNA, the CDR3 is TGTGCCAGCAGCGAAACAAGGGGTCAGCCCCAGCATTTT.

This clone came up once. The rearrangement joins TRBV28 to TRBJ1-2; TRBD1 might be the D (6 bases). From germline, CDR1 is MDHEN and CDR2 SYDVKM. Between the trimmed V and J ends, which lost 3 bases and 6 bases, there was a span of 11 bases. This CDR3 contains 13 residues. The CDR3 region is CASSLSYRDGYTF. The CDR3 DNA sequence: TGTGCCAGCAGTTTGTCTTACAGGGATGGCTACACCTTC.